This T cell receptor (beta chain) was observed in a study of blood T cells in healthy people across ages. Study outcomes and limitations: No one knew whether donors had CMV, which possibly confounded expanded clonotype changes. Naive T cell percentage strongly correlated with TCR beta diversity.

Turning to this clonotype: Its antigen remains unidentified.

The V end was cut by 3 bases, the J end by 2 bases, with 10 bases between. Germline values: CDR1 SGHDN, CDR2 FVKESK. The CDR3 has 14 residues. Primers used in a second PCR of about 6 to 12 cycles were a sample-barcoded 5' primer and a J-beta primer mix. TCRdb recomputed calls from the 5' RACE reads with MiXCR, one row per CDR3 protein. Of 750,000 to 950,000 distinct CDR3 sequences detected, under 35% appear once; the ten largest clones hold roughly a tenth. This same sample was also taken into another study, of T cells of mothers and their children.

The sequence was obtained from a woman in her thirties or forties in good health. The V call is TRBV14, the J call TRBJ1-1, with a weak D call TRBD1 (5 bases). The sample consisted of blood. CDR3 in amino acids: CASSHFGGNTEAFF. CDR3 nucleotide sequence: TGTGCCAGCAGCCATTTCGGGGGTAACACTGAAGCTTTCTTT.